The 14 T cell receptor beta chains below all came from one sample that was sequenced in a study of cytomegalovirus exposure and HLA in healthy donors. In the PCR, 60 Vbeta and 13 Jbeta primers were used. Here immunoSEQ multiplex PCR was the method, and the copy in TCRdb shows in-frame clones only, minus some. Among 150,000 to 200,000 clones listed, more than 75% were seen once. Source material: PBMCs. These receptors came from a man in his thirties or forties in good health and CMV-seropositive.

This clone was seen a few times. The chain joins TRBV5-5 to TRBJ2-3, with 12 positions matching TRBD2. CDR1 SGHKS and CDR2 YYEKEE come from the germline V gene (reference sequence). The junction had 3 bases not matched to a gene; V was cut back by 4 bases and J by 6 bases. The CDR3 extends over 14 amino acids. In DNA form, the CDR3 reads TGTGCCAGCAGCCGGACTAGCGGGAAGGATACGCAGTATTTT. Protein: CASSRTSGKDTQYF.

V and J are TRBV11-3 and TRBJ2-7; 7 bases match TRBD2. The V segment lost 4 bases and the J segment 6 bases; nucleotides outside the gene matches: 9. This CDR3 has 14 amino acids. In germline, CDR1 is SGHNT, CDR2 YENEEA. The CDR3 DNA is TGTGCCAGCAGCTACCGGGACCCGGGGGGCGAGCAGTACTTC. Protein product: CASSYRDPGGEQYF.

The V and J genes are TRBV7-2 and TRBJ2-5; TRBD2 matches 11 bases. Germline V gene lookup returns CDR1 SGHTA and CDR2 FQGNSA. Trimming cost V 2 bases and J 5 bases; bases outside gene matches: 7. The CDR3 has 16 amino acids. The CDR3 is CASSLISGRARETQYF. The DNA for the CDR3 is TGTGCCAGCAGCTTAATTAGCGGGAGGGCCAGGGAGACCCAGTACTTC.

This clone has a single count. Here the CDR3 DNA reads TGTGCCAGCAGTACCGGACAGGGAAGCAATCAGCCCCAGCATTTT. Protein: CASSTGQGSNQPQHF. The chain joins TRBV27 to TRBJ1-5, with 8 bases aligning to TRBD1. This CDR3 is 15 amino acids long. Losses at the gene ends were 5 bases for V and 1 base for J; bases not matched to a gene: 4. Germline CDR1 and CDR2: MNHEY and SMNVEV (reference sequence).

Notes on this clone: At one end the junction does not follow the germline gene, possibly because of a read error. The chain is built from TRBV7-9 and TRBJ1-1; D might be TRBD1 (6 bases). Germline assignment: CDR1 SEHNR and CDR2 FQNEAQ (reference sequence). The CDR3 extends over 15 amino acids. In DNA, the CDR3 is TGTTCCAGCAGCTTAATTCAACAGGGAGGGACTGAAGCTTTCTTT. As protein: CSSSLIQQGGTEAFF.

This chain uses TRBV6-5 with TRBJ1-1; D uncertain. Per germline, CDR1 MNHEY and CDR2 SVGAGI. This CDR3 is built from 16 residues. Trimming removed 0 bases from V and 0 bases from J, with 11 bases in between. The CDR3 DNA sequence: TGTGCCAGCAGTTACTCGATAAAACTTATGAACACTGAAGCTTTCTTT. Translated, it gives CASSYSIKLMNTEAFF.

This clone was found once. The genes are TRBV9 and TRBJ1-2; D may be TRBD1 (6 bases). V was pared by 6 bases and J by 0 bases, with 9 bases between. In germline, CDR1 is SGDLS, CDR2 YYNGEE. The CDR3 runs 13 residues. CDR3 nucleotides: TGTGCCAGCAAAGGACAGTCTAACTATGGCTACACCTTC. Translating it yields CASKGQSNYGYTF.

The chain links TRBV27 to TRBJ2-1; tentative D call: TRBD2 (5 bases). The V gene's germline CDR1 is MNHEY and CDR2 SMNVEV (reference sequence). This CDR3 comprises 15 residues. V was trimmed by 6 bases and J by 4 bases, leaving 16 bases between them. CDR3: CASSRKVGEYNEQFF. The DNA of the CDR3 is TGTGCCAGCAGCCGAAAGGTTGGGGAGTACAATGAGCAGTTCTTC.

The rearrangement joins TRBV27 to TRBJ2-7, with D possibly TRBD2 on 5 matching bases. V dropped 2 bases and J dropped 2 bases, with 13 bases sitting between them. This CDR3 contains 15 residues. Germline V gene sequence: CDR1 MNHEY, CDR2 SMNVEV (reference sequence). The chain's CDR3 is CASSLEEGFTYEQYF. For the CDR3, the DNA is TGTGCCAGCAGTTTAGAAGAGGGATTCACCTACGAGCAGTACTTC.

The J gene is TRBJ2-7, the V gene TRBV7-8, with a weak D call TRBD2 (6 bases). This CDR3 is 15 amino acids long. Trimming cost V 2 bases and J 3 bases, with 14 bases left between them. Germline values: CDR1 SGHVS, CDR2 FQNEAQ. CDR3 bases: TGTGCCAGCAGCTTAAGATCGGGCGGGGACTACGAGCAGTACGTC. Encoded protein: CASSLRSGGDYEQYV.

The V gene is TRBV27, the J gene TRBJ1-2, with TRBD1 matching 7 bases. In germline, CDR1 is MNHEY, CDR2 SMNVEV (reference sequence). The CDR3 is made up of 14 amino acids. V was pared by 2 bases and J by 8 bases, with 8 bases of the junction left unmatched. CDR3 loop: CASSLITGEGGYTF. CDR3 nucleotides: TGTGCCAGCAGTTTAATTACAGGGGAAGGAGGCTACACCTTC.

The CDR3 bases are TGTGCCAGCAGCGCGGGACAGGGGCTAGCTAACTATGGCTACACCTTC. Its protein is CASSAGQGLANYGYTF. The V call is TRBV25-1, the J call TRBJ1-2; 10 bases line up with TRBD1. Germline lookup yields CDR1 MGHDK and CDR2 SYGVNS. The CDR3 spans 16 residues. J gave up 0 bases and V 6 bases, and 7 bases lay outside the gene matches.

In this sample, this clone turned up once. Here the CDR3 reads CASSLSRGAEAFF. The CDR3 DNA is TGCGCCAGCAGCTTAAGCAGGGGAGCTGAAGCTTTCTTT. The chain joins TRBV5-1 to TRBJ1-1; D possibly corresponds to TRBD1 (6 bases). The CDR3 is 13 residues long. Between the trimmed V and J ends, which lost 2 bases and 6 bases, there was a span of 11 bases. Germline CDR1 and CDR2: SGHRS and YFSETQ.

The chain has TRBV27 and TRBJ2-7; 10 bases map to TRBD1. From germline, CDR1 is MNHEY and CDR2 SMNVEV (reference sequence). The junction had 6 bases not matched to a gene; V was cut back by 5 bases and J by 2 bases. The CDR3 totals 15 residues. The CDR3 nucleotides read TGTGCCAGCAGTCCCACCGGGACAGGGGCCTACGAGCAGTACTTC. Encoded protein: CASSPTGTGAYEQYF.